This TCR beta chain was captured by sequencing in a study of shared clonotypes between healthy human individuals. As for the study in general: Donors were a couple of women and three men aged 18 to 49. Donors had three CD4 naive, three CD4 memory, two CD8 naive and one CD8 memory plate apiece.

CD45RO negativity and positive selection for CCR7 defined naive CD8 cells, a population that excluded terminally differentiated effector memory CD45RA+ cells. Concerning this clone: Antigen specificity is unknown.

Each subset's genomic DNA was shared equally among a number of immunoSEQ plates. Generated by immunoSEQ multiplex PCR, the TCRdb table keeps only in-frame clones and is missing some. The profile shows hundreds of thousands of clones, roughly nine tenths of them singletons. Overall study results and limits: Of the naive CD4 clonotypes, about 5% were shared across several donors.

This TCR came from a man aged 30-40 years in good health. Sequenced material: naive CD8+ T cells sorted from blood.

The CDR3 DNA is TGTGCCAGCAGCTTGGGCCTAGCCTCCGATACGCAGTATTTT. This codes for CASSLGLASDTQYF. V and J are TRBV5-4 and TRBJ2-3; perhaps TRBD2 as D (5 bases). Per the germline V gene, CDR1 is SGHNT and CDR2 is YYREEE (reference sequence). Deletions cut 0 bases from V and 6 bases from J, with 11 bases between. The CDR3 length is 14 residues.